This T cell receptor (beta chain) was captured by sequencing in a study of blood T cell repertoires in COVID-19. This clone occurred once. Clones were sequenced by immunoSEQ multiplex PCR, and TCRdb holds only the in-frame ones, with some missing. The sample has some 150,000 clones; roughly 90% are singletons. CDR3 size: 14 residues. With 0 bases removed from V and 1 base from J, the gap between germline ends came to 4 bases. V is TRBV23-1 and J is TRBJ1-5; unclear D gene. TRBV23-1 is filed as an ORF, its function uncertain. The clonotype comes from a man aged 45-65 years who had recovered from COVID-19. The sample was PBMCs or T cells enriched from blood (not recorded which). The CDR3 here is CASSQSLSNQPQHF. The CDR3, as DNA: TGCGCCAGCAGTCAATCACTCAGCAATCAGCCCCAGCATTTT.